This TCR beta chain was retrieved from a study of cytomegalovirus exposure and HLA in healthy donors. Study conclusions and caveats: In the 120 or so validation repertoires, about 94% of cluster scores exceeded 0, per a later analysis. Rare TCR sequences dominated, though some public TCRs recurred in many donors.

Separate from the approximately 700-subject first cohort was the approximately 130-subject validation cohort, to which the donors belonged. A word on this clone: No antigen is known for it.

V lost 3 bases to trimming and J lost 2 bases; unmatched junction nucleotides: 1. Per germline, CDR1 SGHNT and CDR2 YYREEE (reference sequence). The CDR3 is 14 residues long. Sequencing used immunoSEQ multiplex PCR; TCRdb keeps in-frame clones, though not all of them. The repertoire holds tens of thousands of clones, with about nine tenths as singletons. Sequenced material: PBMCs. This TCR derives from a man aged 25-45 years in good health and CMV-seronegative. The gene calls are TRBV5-4 and TRBJ1-2; 10 bases agree with TRBD1. The CDR3 DNA follows: TGTGCCAGCAGCTGGGGACAGGGGAACTATGGCTACACCTTC. Translating it yields CASSWGQGNYGYTF.